This paragraph reports one T cell receptor beta chain. The source of the sample is a study of control samples from healthy donors and cancer patients. Looked up from germline, CDR1 is LGHNA and CDR2 is YNFKEQ. Trimming removed 0 bases at V and 0 bases at J, with 19 bases between. This CDR3 is built from 19 residues. Generated by immunoSEQ multiplex PCR, the TCRdb table keeps only in-frame clones and is missing some. The table shows some 95,000 clones, with about nine tenths occurring only once. The clonotype originates from a human donor in good health. The donor label of this sample is uncertain. The chain joins TRBV4-2 to TRBJ2-3, with D maybe TRBD2 (6 bases). The sample consisted of blood. The CDR3 loop reads CASSQDMIASGPSTDTQYF. The CDR3 nucleotides are TGTGCCAGCAGCCAAGACATGATCGCGAGCGGGCCTAGCACAGATACGCAGTATTTT.